The 7 T cell receptor beta chains given below trace back to one sample, sequenced in a study of neurological immune-mediated disorders. TCRdb re-derived calls from the 5' RACE reads in MiXCR, one entry per CDR3 protein. The table records more than 45,000 distinct CDR3 sequences, approximately 10% of them present only once. Input material: PBMCs. Receptors originate from a man in his 60s in good health.

This clonotype was counted many times. V usage is TRBV29-1 and J usage is TRBJ1-1, with TRBD1 matching over 8 bases. Germline lookup yields CDR1 SQVTM and CDR2 ANQGSEA. V trimming: 4 bases; J trimming: 0 bases; junction bases outside the gene matches: 4. CDR3 size: 14 residues. This CDR3 reads CSVVDRAMNTEAFF. CDR3 nucleotides: TGCAGCGTTGTGGACAGGGCCATGAACACTGAAGCTTTCTTT.

V gene TRBV18 combines with J gene TRBJ1-5, with 8 bases identical to TRBD1. The junction had 6 bases not matched to a gene; V was cut back by 4 bases and J by 7 bases. Germline CDR1 and CDR2: KGHSH and LQKENI. The CDR3 length is 14 residues. The CDR3 DNA is TGTGCCAGCTCACTCCGGACAGGGCCCCAGCCCCAGCATTTT. This gives the protein CASSLRTGPQPQHF.

Ten or more counts support this clonotype. The V gene is TRBV30, the J gene TRBJ2-2; D gene unclear. The V end was cut by 0 bases, the J end by 7 bases, with 3 bases between. Germline-derived CDR1 and CDR2 are GTSNPN and SVGIG (reference sequence). This CDR3 has 11 residues. CDR3 amino acids: CAWSVGGELFF. Here the CDR3 DNA reads TGTGCCTGGAGTGTTGGCGGGGAGCTGTTTTTT.

For this clonotype: Relative to the germline gene, one junction end is altered; a read error may explain this. V and J are TRBV7-2 and TRBJ2-2, with a tentative D call TRBD1 (8 bases). There are 15 residues in the CDR3. From germline, CDR1 is SGHTA and CDR2 FQGNSA. CDR3 coding DNA: TGTGCCAGCAGCTCAAGACAGGGGTACAGCGGGGAGCTCTTTTTT. It specifies CASSSRQGYSGELFF. The variable domain in full, with the rest retrieved from reference TRBV7-2 and TRBJ2-2, is GAGVSQSPSNKVTEKGKDVELRCDPISGHTALYWYRQSLGQGLEFLIYFQGNSAPDKSGLPSDRFSAERTGGSVSTLTIQRTQQEDSAVYLCASSSRQGYSGELFFGEGSRLTVL.

The J gene is TRBJ2-3, the V gene TRBV20-1; 9 nucleotides align to TRBD2. From germline, CDR1 is DFQATT and CDR2 SNEGSKA (reference sequence). V dropped 1 base and J dropped 6; count of bases not matched to a gene: 8. The CDR3 consists of 15 residues. CDR3 sequence (DNA): TGCAGTGCTAGAGTAGCGGGGGTACTCTCGGATACGCAGTATTTT. Amino acid sequence: CSARVAGVLSDTQYF.

This clonotype was counted ten times or more. The CDR3 loop is CSCDPPTGGINNEQFF. The CDR3 bases are TGCAGCTGCGATCCCCCGACAGGGGGGATCAATAATGAGCAGTTCTTC. The chain carries TRBV29-1 and TRBJ2-1; 9 bases match TRBD1. The CDR3 contains 16 residues. Germline V gene lookup returns CDR1 SQVTM and CDR2 ANQGSEA. The trim removed 8 bases at V and 7 bases at J, leaving 18 bases unmatched.

A single count supports this clonotype. Just one base apart from a much larger clone, this may be a read error. The J gene is TRBJ2-7, the V gene TRBV30; 7 bases map to TRBD2. Germline-derived CDR1 and CDR2 are GTSNPN and SVGIG (reference sequence). The CDR3 consists of 12 residues. The chain's CDR3 is CTWGGGNYEQYF. CDR3 DNA: TGTACCTGGGGGGGAGGGAACTACGAGCAGTACTTC.